This record looks at one TCR beta chain sequence and its context. CDR3 size: 14 residues. Germline lookup yields CDR1 SGHRS and CDR2 YFSETQ. V was clipped by 3 bases and J by 2 bases; unmatched bases: 3. This entry belongs to a study of shared clonotypes between healthy human individuals. Study in general: Each donor had three CD4 naive, three CD4 memory, two CD8 naive and one CD8 memory plate.

Libraries were prepared by immunoSEQ multiplex PCR; TCRdb keeps only in-frame clonotypes and omits some of them. The table records 1 million to 1.3 million clones, 70% to 80% of them present only once. This chain connects TRBV5-1 to TRBJ2-5; 8 bases are shared with TRBD2. The sample consisted of memory CD4+ T cells from PBMCs. This sample's subset: CD45RA-negative fraction. The TCR originated in a man aged 18 to 30 in good health. Some clones in this sample may be carry-over from other donors' samples. The CDR3 coding sequence is TGCGCCAGCAGCTCCCGGGGGGGACAAGAGACCCAGTACTTC. Translation gives CASSSRGGQETQYF. Complete variable domain (other parts from reference TRBV5-1 and TRBJ2-5): KAGVTQTPRYLIKTRGQQVTLSCSPISGHRSVSWYQQTPGQGLQFLFEYFSETQRNKGNFPGRFSGRQFSNSRSEMNVSTLELGDSALYLCASSSRGGQETQYFGPGTRLLVL.